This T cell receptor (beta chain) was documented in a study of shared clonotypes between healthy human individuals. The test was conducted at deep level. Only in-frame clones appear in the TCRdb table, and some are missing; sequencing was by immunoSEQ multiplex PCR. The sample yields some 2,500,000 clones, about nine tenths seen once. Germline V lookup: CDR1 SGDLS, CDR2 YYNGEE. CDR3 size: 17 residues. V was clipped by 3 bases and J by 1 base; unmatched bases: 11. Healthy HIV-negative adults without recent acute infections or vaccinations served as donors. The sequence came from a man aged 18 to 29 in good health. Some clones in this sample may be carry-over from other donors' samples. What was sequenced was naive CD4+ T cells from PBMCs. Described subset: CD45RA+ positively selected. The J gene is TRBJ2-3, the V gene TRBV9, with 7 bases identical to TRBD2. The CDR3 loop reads CASSDEGGFYGTDTQYF. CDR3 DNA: TGTGCCAGCAGCGACGAGGGAGGGTTTTACGGCACAGATACGCAGTATTTT.